These 29 T cell receptor beta chains originate from one sample sequenced in a study of T-cell memory formation after mild COVID-19. TCRdb reanalysed the 5' RACE reads using MiXCR and keeps one entry per CDR3 protein. Of 150,000 or so distinct CDR3 sequences detected, roughly 28% appear once; the ten largest clones hold approximately 12%. Input material: PBMCs or a T cell subset sorted from them (not recorded which). These receptors were collected from an adult woman who had mild COVID-19 (a few samples of this study predate the infection). Cell type and time point are not known.

The J gene is TRBJ2-7, the V gene TRBV27; D may be TRBD2 (6 bases). Germline lookup yields CDR1 MNHEY and CDR2 SMNVEV (reference sequence). The CDR3 loop spans 13 amino acids. Between the trimmed V and J ends, which lost 8 bases and 7 bases, there was a span of 18 bases. CDR3 in amino acids: CASGGTRTGEQYF. CDR3 DNA: TGTGCCAGCGGGGGGACCCGAACGGGGGAGCAGTACTTC.

In this sample, this clonotype turned up many times. The rearrangement joins TRBV20-1 to TRBJ1-4; D ambiguous. The germline V and J ends were trimmed by 3 bases and 6 bases, with 14 bases remaining between them. CDR3 length: 14 amino acids. Germline V gene lookup returns CDR1 DFQATT and CDR2 SNEGSKA (reference sequence). The CDR3 sequence: CSARWLGLHEKLFF. For the CDR3, the DNA is TGCAGTGCTAGGTGGCTCGGGCTTCATGAAAAACTGTTTTTT.

This chain joins TRBV6-6 and TRBJ1-4, with D uncertain. The CDR3 has 14 residues. The ends were cut back, 2 bases at V and 7 bases at J, with 11 bases in the middle. Germline-derived CDR1 and CDR2 are MNHNY and SVGAGI (reference sequence). CDR3 residues: CASSYGGSGEKLFF. The CDR3 DNA sequence: TGTGCCAGCAGTTACGGAGGGTCGGGTGAAAAACTGTTTTTT.

The chain recombines TRBV29-1 with TRBJ1-1; 12 bases map to TRBD1. Germline CDR1 reads SQVTM; CDR2 reads ANQGSEA. V lost 6 bases, J lost 3 bases, and 2 bases stayed unmatched. CDR3 length: 13 residues. The CDR3: CSVGTGGDTEAFF. In DNA form, the CDR3 reads TGCAGCGTAGGGACAGGGGGCGACACTGAAGCTTTCTTT. Full variable domain (outside the CDR3, taken from reference TRBV29-1 and TRBJ1-1): SAVISQKPSRDICQRGTSLTIQCQVDSQVTMMFWYRQQPGQSLTLIATANQGSEATYESGFVIDKFPISRPNLTFSTLTVSNMSPEDSSIYLCSVGTGGDTEAFFGQGTRLTVV.

The table lists this clonotype with a few counts. This rearrangement joins TRBV6-2 or TRBV6-3 to TRBJ1-2; no clear D. Trimming shortened V by 6 bases and J by 4 bases, and 9 bases separated the two germline ends. The CDR3 length is 12 residues. Germline loops: CDR1 MNHEY, CDR2 SVGEGT. CDR3: CASRQMVYGYTF. In nucleotides, the CDR3 is TGTGCCAGCAGACAGATGGTCTATGGCTACACCTTC.

There are a few counts of this clonotype. The CDR3 protein is CASSLAGGVTDGYTF. Here the CDR3 DNA reads TGTGCCAGCAGCTTAGCAGGGGGGGTAACTGATGGCTACACCTTC. This chain connects TRBV7-9 to TRBJ1-2; D is perhaps TRBD1 (6 bases). Trimming stripped 0 bases from V and 6 bases from J, with 14 bases between. In germline, CDR1 is SEHNR, CDR2 FQNEAQ (reference sequence). The CDR3 covers 15 residues.

The chain is built from TRBV6-4 and TRBJ2-2, with 10 bases lining up with TRBD2. The ends lost 3 bases at V and 4 bases at J; junction bases unmatched: 8. Germline V gene lookup returns CDR1 MRHNA and CDR2 SNTAGT. The CDR3 has 17 amino acids. The DNA for the CDR3 is TGTGCCAGCAGTGAATTAGCGGGGGGCCATGGCACCGGGGAGCTGTTTTTT. Translating gives CASSELAGGHGTGELFF.

V and J are TRBV12-3 or TRBV12-4 and TRBJ1-2; TRBD1 might be the D (5 bases). Trimming removed 3 bases at V and 0 bases at J, with 8 bases between. CDR3 length: 14 residues. The CDR3 sequence is CASSFGTSNYGYTF. DNA for the CDR3: TGTGCCAGCAGTTTCGGGACTTCTAACTATGGCTACACCTTC.

The rearrangement uses TRBV9 and TRBJ1-1; a possible D gene is TRBD1 (5 bases). The V gene lost 4 bases and the J gene lost 4 bases, with 11 bases spanning the gap. The CDR3 loop spans 13 amino acids. Germline V lookup: CDR1 SGDLS, CDR2 YYNGEE. CDR3 sequence reads: CASSPTQGTEAFF. In nucleotides, the CDR3 is TGTGCCAGCAGCCCTACTCAGGGCACTGAAGCTTTCTTT. Drawing the rest from reference TRBV9 and TRBJ1-1, the complete variable domain is DSGVTQTPKHLITATGQRVTLRCSPRSGDLSVYWYQQSLDQGLQFLIQYYNGEERAKGNILERFSAQQFPDLHSELNLSSLELGDSALYFCASSPTQGTEAFFGQGTRLTVV.

The chain combines TRBV30 with TRBJ2-5, with D perhaps given as TRBD1 or TRBD2 (5 bases each). V lost 3 bases and J 4 bases, leaving 15 bases between the germline ends. CDR1 is GTSNPN, CDR2 SVGIG, per germline (reference sequence). The CDR3 is 14 amino acids. The CDR3 nucleotides read TGTGCCTGGAGCGTGTCTGGGGGACGAGAGACCCAGTACTTC. Its translation is CAWSVSGGRETQYF.

Concerning this clonotype: The junction does not match germline at one end; this may be a read error. J is TRBJ2-1 and V is TRBV27; D is undetermined. The CDR3 covers 13 residues. Germline V gene lookup returns CDR1 MNHEY and CDR2 SMNVEV (reference sequence). CDR3 bases: TGTGCAAGCAGTTCCGACCTTCCGGATGAGCAGTTCTTC. This codes for CASSSDLPDEQFF.

This clonotype appeared a few times. Here the CDR3 DNA reads TGTGCCAGCAGTTTAGTTGTCTACAATGAGCAGTTCTTC. Its translation: CASSLVVYNEQFF. The chain joins TRBV27 to TRBJ2-1; no definite D call. The CDR3 is 13 residues long. V lost 2 bases and J lost 3, with 5 bases in between. CDR1 and CDR2 from the germline V gene are MNHEY and SMNVEV (reference sequence).

This clonotype was observed a few times. The genes are TRBV12-3 or TRBV12-4 and TRBJ1-1; possible D gene TRBD1, 5 bases. Trimming cost V 3 bases and J 8 bases, with 16 bases left between them. The CDR3 contains 14 residues. Here the CDR3 reads CASSLSGRGREAFF. For the CDR3, the DNA is TGTGCCAGCAGTTTGTCAGGACGGGGCAGAGAAGCTTTCTTT.

This clonotype has just a few counts. The V and J genes are TRBV20-1 and TRBJ1-6; no definite D call. From germline, CDR1 is DFQATT and CDR2 SNEGSKA (reference sequence). V gave up 7 bases and J gave up 5 bases, with 12 bases separating them. The CDR3 runs 13 residues. Here the CDR3 DNA reads TGCAGTGGACTTGAGGGAAATAATTCACCCCTCCACTTT. Translated, it gives CSGLEGNNSPLHF.

This clonotype was seen repeatedly, ten times or more. The rearrangement joins TRBV5-1 to TRBJ2-5, with D perhaps given as TRBD1 or TRBD2 (6 bases each). The CDR3 extends over 14 amino acids. Germline V gene data show CDR1 as SGHRS and CDR2 as YFSETQ. V shed 1 base and J shed 5 bases, with 12 bases lying between them. CDR3 nucleotide sequence: TGCGCCAGCAGCTTGAACGGGGGCCCGGAGACCCAGTACTTC. It translates to CASSLNGGPETQYF.

This sequence joins TRBV15 and TRBJ2-1; 9 bases are a match to TRBD2. The CDR3 is 16 residues long. Trimming cost V 0 bases and J 6 bases; bases outside gene matches: 6. From germline, CDR1 is LNHNV and CDR2 YYDKDF (reference sequence). CDR3 amino acids: CATSRDSGLASNEQFF. The CDR3 nucleotides read TGTGCCACCAGCAGAGATTCCGGACTAGCGAGCAATGAGCAGTTCTTC.

The chain uses TRBV6-5 and TRBJ2-1, with 8 nucleotides matching TRBD1. After removal of 0 bases from V and 0 bases from J, the junction contained 10 bases not matched to a gene. This CDR3 is built from 19 residues. Germline lookup yields CDR1 MNHEY and CDR2 SVGAGI. CDR3 sequence: CASSYSGRGPESSYNEQFF. The DNA for the CDR3 is TGTGCCAGCAGTTACTCGGGCAGGGGGCCCGAGAGCTCCTACAATGAGCAGTTCTTC.

J is TRBJ2-3 and V is TRBV12-3 or TRBV12-4; 8 nucleotides align to TRBD2. The V gene end was trimmed by 2 bases and the J gene end by 0 bases; junction bases not matched to a gene: 1. CDR3 size: 15 residues. The chain's CDR3 is CASSLTSGSTDTQYF. The CDR3 nucleotides read TGTGCCAGCAGTTTAACTAGCGGTAGCACAGATACGCAGTATTTT.

The CDR3 reads CASSSRTGNGYTF. CDR3 bases: TGTGCCAGCTCATCTCGGACAGGGAATGGCTACACCTTC. The chain couples TRBV18 to TRBJ1-2; 8 bases line up with TRBD1. Germline V CDR1 and CDR2: KGHSH, LQKENI. Trimming took 5 bases from V and 6 from J; bases not matched to a gene: 5. The CDR3 totals 13 residues.

This clonotype was observed a handful of times. The V gene is TRBV18, the J gene TRBJ2-3; 8 bases line up with TRBD2. CDR1 is KGHSH, CDR2 LQKENI, per germline. The CDR3 is made up of 14 amino acids. Trimming cost V 5 bases and J 2 bases; bases outside gene matches: 3. The CDR3 sequence is CASSERGTTDTQYF. The CDR3 nucleotides read TGTGCCAGCTCAGAGCGGGGGACCACAGATACGCAGTATTTT.

In this sample, this clonotype turned up many times. This chain links TRBV20-1 with TRBJ1-5; 7 bases align to TRBD1. J lost 0 bases, V lost 0 bases, and 5 bases had no gene match. Germline CDR1 reads DFQATT; CDR2 reads SNEGSKA (reference sequence). The CDR3 consists of 16 residues. The CDR3 sequence: CSARDRGIYSNQPQHF. The CDR3 DNA sequence: TGCAGTGCTAGAGACAGGGGGATATATAGCAATCAGCCCCAGCATTTT.

The chain uses TRBV7-2 and TRBJ2-5, with a tentative D call TRBD1 (6 bases). CDR1 and CDR2 (germline): SGHTA, FQGNSA. Trimming pared 5 bases from V and 1 base from J, leaving 11 bases between. The CDR3 has 14 residues. The chain's CDR3 is CASSRQAIQETQYF. CDR3 bases: TGTGCCAGCAGCCGACAGGCAATCCAAGAGACCCAGTACTTC.

This clonotype turned up a few times. The gene calls are TRBV11-2 and TRBJ2-1, with a weak D call TRBD2 (5 bases). Trimming removed 1 base at V and 10 bases at J, with 11 bases between. Germline V gene data show CDR1 as SGHAT and CDR2 as FQNNGV. The length of the CDR3 is 13 residues. The CDR3 sequence is CASSLVRDKEQFF. CDR3 in DNA: TGTGCCAGCAGCTTAGTTCGGGATAAGGAGCAGTTCTTC.

J is TRBJ2-3 and V is TRBV7-9; D gene uncertain. The CDR3 runs to 11 residues. The V gene lost 3 bases and the J gene lost 10 bases, with 8 bases spanning the gap. Germline V gives CDR1 SEHNR, CDR2 FQNEAQ (reference sequence). CDR3 region: CASSFALPQYF. Written as DNA, the CDR3 is TGTGCCAGCAGCTTCGCCTTGCCGCAGTATTTT.

This clonotype was observed a handful of times. The chain carries TRBV5-1 and TRBJ2-1; possibly TRBD1 for D (6 bases). The CDR3 sequence is 16 residues long. The V gene's germline CDR1 is SGHRS and CDR2 YFSETQ. V lost 2 bases and J 0 bases, leaving 12 bases between the germline ends. For the CDR3, the DNA is TGCGCCAGCAGCTTCGATGGGGGCCCCTCCTACAATGAGCAGTTCTTC. Residues: CASSFDGGPSYNEQFF.

This clonotype was seen only a few times. V gene TRBV7-9 combines with J gene TRBJ2-1; D might be TRBD1 (6 bases). Between the trimmed V and J ends, which lost 9 bases and 0 bases, there was a span of 18 bases. The CDR3 is made up of 16 amino acids. Germline V gene data show CDR1 as SEHNR and CDR2 as FQNEAQ (reference sequence). For the CDR3, the DNA is TGTGCCAGTTATCAGGGGCCCTACAGCTCCTACAATGAGCAGTTCTTC. This gives the protein CASYQGPYSSYNEQFF.

The chain links TRBV7-9 to TRBJ2-5; D possibly corresponds to TRBD2 (5 bases). The length of the CDR3 is 15 residues. Germline lookup yields CDR1 SEHNR and CDR2 FQNEAQ (reference sequence). The V and J ends lost 4 bases and 5 bases respectively, with 17 bases between them. Here the CDR3 DNA reads TGTGCCAGCAGCTCCCCGGGGAACGACGCCGAGACCCAGTACTTC. This translates into CASSSPGNDAETQYF.

V gene TRBV2 combines with J gene TRBJ2-7; D remains unclear. CDR3 size: 12 residues. The V end was cut by 4 bases, the J end by 2 bases, with 6 bases between. The germline gives CDR1 SNHLY, CDR2 FYNNEI. This CDR3 reads CASSGTTYEQYF. The DNA of the CDR3 is TGTGCCAGCAGTGGGACCACCTACGAGCAGTACTTC.

The V and J genes are TRBV20-1 and TRBJ1-1; D is perhaps TRBD1 (5 bases). V was shortened by 3 bases and J by 0 bases, with 20 bases between the two germline ends. The CDR3 covers 17 residues. The germline CDR1 and CDR2 sequences are DFQATT and SNEGSKA (reference sequence). CDR3 sequence reads: CSARVLGPGILNTEAFF. CDR3 bases: TGCAGTGCTAGGGTTTTGGGGCCCGGGATATTGAACACTGAAGCTTTCTTT.